The 30 T cell receptor beta chains below come from one sample, sequenced in a study of shared clonotypes between healthy human individuals. Profiled with immunoSEQ multiplex PCR; TCRdb holds only in-frame clones, not every one. The profile shows some 1,400,000 clones, roughly 96% of them singletons. The sequenced sample was naive CD4+ T cells sorted from blood. The sample's subset: CD45RA+ positively selected. All receptors derive from a young man in good health.

The chain recombines TRBV11-2 with TRBJ2-5; 12 bases map to TRBD2. This CDR3 is built from 14 residues. V shed 6 bases and J 5 bases; nucleotides not matched to a gene: 4. Germline-derived CDR1 and CDR2 are SGHAT and FQNNGV. The CDR3 protein is CASRPTSGRETQYF. For the CDR3, the DNA is TGTGCCAGCAGGCCCACTAGCGGGAGGGAGACCCAGTACTTC.

This clone was seen just once. CDR3 in amino acids: CATSRNTVPGYSNQPQHF. CDR3 DNA: TGTGCCACCAGCAGAAACACGGTCCCCGGATATAGCAATCAGCCCCAGCATTTT. The rearrangement uses TRBV15 and TRBJ1-5; D call uncertain. Germline assignment: CDR1 LNHNV and CDR2 YYDKDF (reference sequence). With 2 bases removed from V and 0 bases from J, the gap between germline ends came to 17 bases. This CDR3 region has 18 residues.

There are a few counts of this clone. The rearrangement joins TRBV27 to TRBJ2-7; D may be TRBD2 (5 bases). V was cut by 6 bases and J by 6 bases, with 9 bases left in between. Germline values: CDR1 MNHEY, CDR2 SMNVEV (reference sequence). The CDR3 consists of 11 residues. The CDR3 DNA sequence: TGTGCCAGCAGAACTAGGGCCGAGCAGTACTTC. Encoded protein: CASRTRAEQYF.

Of note for this clone: Other DNA sequences in the sample encode the same CDR3. The rearrangement uses TRBV5-1 and TRBJ2-3; TRBD2 matches at 12 bases. Trimming removed 0 bases from V and 4 bases from J; junction bases left unmatched: 3. Germline loops: CDR1 SGHRS, CDR2 YFSETQ. CDR3 length: 16 amino acids. The CDR3 here is CASSLELAGGPDTQYF. The CDR3 DNA sequence: TGCGCCAGCAGCTTGGAACTAGCGGGAGGTCCAGATACGCAGTATTTT.

V gene TRBV7-9 combines with J gene TRBJ1-5, with D perhaps TRBD1 (6 bases). The CDR3 is 14 residues long. With 5 bases removed from V and 6 bases from J, the gap between germline ends came to 14 bases. Per the germline V gene, CDR1 is SEHNR and CDR2 is FQNEAQ (reference sequence). CDR3 loop: CASSPTGSGQPQHF. In DNA, the CDR3 is TGTGCCAGCAGCCCTACAGGGAGCGGTCAGCCCCAGCATTTT.

V usage is TRBV9 and J usage is TRBJ1-5; D gene ambiguous. V was trimmed by 0 bases and J by 0 bases, leaving 10 bases between them. The CDR3 totals 16 residues. The germline CDR1 and CDR2 sequences are SGDLS and YYNGEE. The CDR3 spells CASSVGAGGSNQPQHF. The CDR3 DNA reads TGTGCCAGCAGCGTAGGGGCAGGCGGTAGCAATCAGCCCCAGCATTTT.

V and J are TRBV11-2 and TRBJ1-4, with no clear D. Germline V gene lookup returns CDR1 SGHAT and CDR2 FQNNGV. The CDR3 spans 13 residues. Trimming left V 3 bases short and J 5 bases short, with 7 bases between. The CDR3 here is CASSLLSNEKLFF. Written as DNA, the CDR3 is TGTGCCAGCAGCTTGTTATCAAATGAAAAACTGTTTTTT.

This rearrangement joins TRBV9 to TRBJ2-5; tentatively, D is TRBD2 (5 bases). V dropped 0 bases and J dropped 4 bases, with 19 bases sitting between them. CDR1 SGDLS and CDR2 YYNGEE come from the germline V gene. This CDR3 is 17 amino acids long. This chain's CDR3 is CASSVDLDCIRGETQYF. Here the CDR3 DNA reads TGTGCCAGCAGCGTAGATTTGGACTGTATCCGAGGAGAGACCCAGTACTTC.

The chain is built from TRBV27 and TRBJ2-3; 8 positions agree with TRBD1. The V gene's germline CDR1 is MNHEY and CDR2 SMNVEV (reference sequence). The CDR3 extends over 16 amino acids. J was trimmed by 0 bases and V by 5 bases; bases with no gene match: 7. The CDR3 here is CASSPFRTGSTDTQYF. In nucleotides, the CDR3 is TGTGCCAGCAGTCCGTTCCGGACAGGGAGCACAGATACGCAGTATTTT.

This clone occurred a few times. The V and J genes are TRBV29-1 and TRBJ1-5; 9 bases map to TRBD1. Germline loops: CDR1 SQVTM, CDR2 ANQGSEA. The trim removed 4 bases at V and 6 bases at J, leaving 1 base unmatched. CDR3 length equals 12 residues. The CDR3 region has the DNA TGCAGCGTTGGGACAGGGGCTCAGCCCCAGCATTTT. Translation gives CSVGTGAQPQHF.

The gene calls are TRBV9 and TRBJ2-2; D gene ambiguous. Trimming took 0 bases from V and 5 from J, leaving 8 bases between them. The CDR3 totals 14 residues. Germline-derived CDR1 and CDR2 are SGDLS and YYNGEE. The CDR3 here is CASSVVPATGELFF. The CDR3 DNA follows: TGTGCCAGCAGCGTAGTTCCAGCTACCGGGGAGCTGTTTTTT.

This chain connects TRBV30 to TRBJ1-2; D is undetermined. Per germline, CDR1 GTSNPN and CDR2 SVGIG (reference sequence). V lost 0 bases, J lost 3 bases, and 5 bases lay in between. The CDR3 sequence is 12 residues long. CDR3 region: CAWSVIDYGYTF. CDR3 nucleotides: TGTGCCTGGAGTGTTATAGACTATGGCTACACCTTC.

The chain couples TRBV7-9 to TRBJ1-3; 8 bases align to TRBD1. CDR3 length: 19 residues. Trimming removed 7 bases from V and 0 bases from J; junction bases left unmatched: 17. Germline V gives CDR1 SEHNR, CDR2 FQNEAQ (reference sequence). The DNA for the CDR3 is TGTGCCAGCATACATTTAGACAGGGGCCCTACTTCCTCTGGAAACACCATATATTTT. This gives the protein CASIHLDRGPTSSGNTIYF.

The chain combines TRBV25-1 with TRBJ2-7, with TRBD2 matching 7 bases. The CDR3 is made up of 14 amino acids. The J segment lost 0 bases and the V segment lost 6 bases, leaving 5 bases of the junction unmatched. Germline-derived CDR1 and CDR2 are MGHDK and SYGVNS. CDR3 in amino acids: CASSGTIFSYEQYF. In DNA, the CDR3 is TGTGCCAGCAGCGGGACTATATTCTCCTACGAGCAGTACTTC.

The V and J genes are TRBV18 and TRBJ2-7, with D perhaps matching TRBD1 (5 bases). Trimming shortened V by 3 bases and J by 2 bases, and 14 bases separated the two germline ends. The length of the CDR3 is 15 residues. Germline CDR1 and CDR2: KGHSH and LQKENI. CDR3 nucleotide sequence: TGTGCCAGCTCACCGGGGCGGCCTCTCCCCTACGAGCAGTACTTC. Protein product: CASSPGRPLPYEQYF.

The rearrangement links TRBV9 to TRBJ1-1; TRBD1 is a possible D gene (5 bases). Germline V lookup: CDR1 SGDLS, CDR2 YYNGEE. Trimming cost V 0 bases and J 1 base, with 10 bases left between them. The CDR3 contains 15 residues. This CDR3 is CASSVDPGQNTEAFF. The CDR3 DNA reads as TGTGCCAGCAGCGTAGACCCAGGGCAGAACACTGAAGCTTTCTTT.

This clone was counted once. V is TRBV7-9 and J is TRBJ2-7, with 8 bases lining up with TRBD2. After removal of 6 bases from V and 3 bases from J, the junction contained 4 bases not matched to a gene. The CDR3 contains 13 residues. Per germline, CDR1 SEHNR and CDR2 FQNEAQ (reference sequence). The CDR3 spells CASSYTSGYEQYF. The CDR3 DNA sequence: TGTGCCAGCAGTTACACTAGCGGCTACGAGCAGTACTTC.

The rearrangement links TRBV5-1 to TRBJ1-1; possible D gene TRBD1, 6 bases. Germline CDR1 reads SGHRS; CDR2 reads YFSETQ. Trimming cost V 2 bases and J 1 base, with 9 bases left between them. The CDR3 is 14 amino acids. The CDR3 DNA follows: TGCGCCAGCAGCTTTGGAGGGGGGAACACTGAAGCTTTCTTT. This translates into CASSFGGGNTEAFF.

This chain joins TRBV9 and TRBJ2-1; D possibly corresponds to TRBD1 (6 bases). The CDR3 is 14 residues long. V lost 2 bases and J lost 8, with 14 bases in between. CDR1 and CDR2 from the germline V gene are SGDLS and YYNGEE. The CDR3 here is CASSVTSPGDEQFF. CDR3 DNA sequence: TGTGCCAGCAGCGTTACTAGTCCAGGGGATGAGCAGTTCTTC.

The genes are TRBV5-4 and TRBJ2-3; 8 nucleotides align to TRBD2. The CDR3 runs to 16 residues. Germline V gene lookup returns CDR1 SGHNT and CDR2 YYREEE (reference sequence). Losses at the gene ends were 0 bases for V and 1 base for J; bases not matched to a gene: 4. CDR3 protein: CASSLAAGVGTDTQYF. CDR3 nucleotide sequence: TGTGCCAGCAGCTTGGCAGCGGGAGTCGGCACAGATACGCAGTATTTT.

This chain joins TRBV2 and TRBJ2-7; 8 bases match TRBD1. Germline V gene data show CDR1 as SNHLY and CDR2 as FYNNEI. V was pared by 1 base and J by 1 base, with 0 bases of the junction left unmatched. This CDR3 spans 14 amino acids. The CDR3: CASSEGTGSYEQYF. The CDR3 bases are TGTGCCAGCAGTGAAGGGACAGGGTCCTACGAGCAGTACTTC.

This chain connects TRBV5-4 to TRBJ2-7; no definite D call. Looked up from germline, CDR1 is SGHNT and CDR2 is YYREEE (reference sequence). With 4 bases removed from V and 6 bases from J, the gap between germline ends came to 11 bases. This CDR3 has 12 residues. This chain's CDR3 is CASSLPSSEQYF. Written as DNA, the CDR3 is TGTGCCAGCAGCCTCCCAAGTTCCGAGCAGTACTTC.

The table lists this clone with a count of one. The chain links TRBV4-2 to TRBJ2-1; D gene ambiguous. The germline V and J ends were trimmed by 0 bases and 13 bases, with 13 bases remaining between them. The CDR3 runs 13 residues. Germline CDR1 is LGHNA and CDR2 is YNFKEQ. The CDR3 DNA reads TGTGCCAGCAGCCAAGAAGGGCTATACACCCAGTTCTTC. Translation gives CASSQEGLYTQFF.

The chain joins TRBV28 to TRBJ2-7; possibly TRBD2 for D (5 bases). Trimming removed 8 bases from V and 6 bases from J, with 26 bases in between. The CDR3 sequence is 16 residues long. Per the germline V gene, CDR1 is MDHEN and CDR2 is SYDVKM. The DNA of the CDR3 is TGTGCCAGCCCCCCCCACCGGTCCGCGGGTATAGGCGAGCAGTACTTC. It specifies CASPPHRSAGIGEQYF.

The chain is built from TRBV6-5 and TRBJ2-2, with D maybe TRBD2 (5 bases). The V gene's germline CDR1 is MNHEY and CDR2 SVGAGI. The V end lost 0 bases, the J end lost 6 bases, and 14 bases lay between the germline ends. The CDR3 covers 16 residues. CDR3 sequence (DNA): TGTGCCAGCAGTTACTCCGAGGGTGGACCCCCCGGGGAGCTGTTTTTT. Its protein product is CASSYSEGGPPGELFF.

The chain is built from TRBV10-3 and TRBJ2-3; TRBD2 matches at 13 bases. The germline gives CDR1 ENHRY, CDR2 SYGVKD. CDR3 length: 18 amino acids. V dropped 6 bases and J dropped 0; count of bases not matched to a gene: 9. The chain's CDR3 is CAIRDTSGRAGSTDTQYF. Here the CDR3 DNA reads TGTGCCATCAGGGACACTAGCGGGAGGGCCGGGAGCACAGATACGCAGTATTTT.

This chain connects TRBV4-3 to TRBJ2-2; tentative D call: TRBD2 (6 bases). The CDR3 extends over 14 amino acids. The germline CDR1 and CDR2 sequences are LGHNA and YSLEER. With 4 bases removed from V and 6 bases from J, the gap between germline ends came to 12 bases. The CDR3 DNA reads TGCGCCAGCAGCCGGGGAGGAGTCTCCGGGGAGCTGTTTTTT. Its protein is CASSRGGVSGELFF.

The chain uses TRBV7-8 and TRBJ2-5, with TRBD1 as a possible D gene (7 bases). The germline V gene has CDR1 SGHVS and CDR2 FQNEAQ. The CDR3 runs to 15 residues. Deletions cut 4 bases from V and 0 bases from J, with 12 bases between. CDR3 amino acids: CASSSQGGDQETQYF. The CDR3, as DNA: TGTGCCAGCAGCTCGCAGGGGGGCGACCAAGAGACCCAGTACTTC. The complete variable domain, with remaining parts taken from reference TRBV7-8 and TRBJ2-5, reads GAGVSQSPRYKVAKRGQDVALRCDPISGHVSLFWYQQALGQGPEFLTYFQNEAQLDKSGLPSDRFFAERPEGSVSTLKIQRTQQEDSAVYLCASSSQGGDQETQYFGPGTRLLVL.

The genes are TRBV6-5 and TRBJ2-2; 7 nucleotides match TRBD2. The CDR3 is 15 residues long. CDR1 and CDR2 from the germline V gene are MNHEY and SVGAGI. V lost 2 bases and J lost 6; bases outside the gene matches: 6. CDR3 loop: CASSYGGSQAGELFF. The CDR3 DNA is TGTGCCAGCAGTTACGGCGGGAGCCAGGCCGGGGAGCTGTTTTTT.

J is TRBJ2-7 and V is TRBV13; 9 positions agree with TRBD2. The CDR3 runs 14 residues. Germline V gene sequence: CDR1 PRHDT, CDR2 FYEKMQ (reference sequence). Unmatched junction bases numbered 4, after V lost 5 bases and J lost 2 bases. CDR3 amino acids: CASSHSGSAYEQYF. Written as DNA, the CDR3 is TGTGCCAGCAGCCATAGCGGGAGCGCCTACGAGCAGTACTTC.